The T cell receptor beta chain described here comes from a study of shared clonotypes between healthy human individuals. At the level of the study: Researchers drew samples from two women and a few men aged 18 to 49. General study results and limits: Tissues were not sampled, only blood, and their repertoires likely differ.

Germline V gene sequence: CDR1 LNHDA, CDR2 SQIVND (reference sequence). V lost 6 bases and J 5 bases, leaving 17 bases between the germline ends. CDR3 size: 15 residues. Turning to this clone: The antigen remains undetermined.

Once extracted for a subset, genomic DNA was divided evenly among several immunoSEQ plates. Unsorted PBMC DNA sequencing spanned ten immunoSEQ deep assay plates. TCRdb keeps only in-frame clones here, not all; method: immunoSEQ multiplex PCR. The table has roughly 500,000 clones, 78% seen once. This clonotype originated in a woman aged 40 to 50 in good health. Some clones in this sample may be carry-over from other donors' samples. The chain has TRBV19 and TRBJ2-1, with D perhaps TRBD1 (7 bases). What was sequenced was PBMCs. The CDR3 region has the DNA TGTGCCAGTAGGCGGGGACAGATTCTTAACAATGAGCAGTTCTTC. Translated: CASRRGQILNNEQFF.